A selection of T cell receptor beta chains follows, all from one sample in a study of blood T cell repertoires in COVID-19. Produced via immunoSEQ multiplex PCR; TCRdb's table is partial and in-frame only. The table records roughly 170,000 clones, 80% to 90% of them present only once. Sequenced sample: peripheral blood. These receptors all come from a woman between 65 and 79 years old with COVID-19, enrolled during active disease. CDR3s include the opening cysteine and the closing phenylalanine or tryptophan. A D gene is named only where the DNA matches it firmly. Only part of the rows carry a size: once, few, many, or a class if the clone is expanded.

TRBJ1-5 | - | TRBV6-2/TRBV6-3 | - | CASSPHNQPQHF | TGTGCCAGCAGCCCCCACAATCAGCCCCAGCATTTT
TRBJ2-1 | - | TRBV5-6 | TRBD2 | CASSFGAGDYNEQFF | TGTGCCAGCAGCTTTGGGGCGGGAGACTACAATGAGCAGTTCTTC
TRBJ2-5 | - | TRBV30 | TRBD2 | CAYLAGGPETQYF | TGTGCCTACTTAGCGGGAGGGCCGGAGACCCAGTACTTC
TRBJ2-7 | - | TRBV6-5 | TRBD2 | CASSKREVYEQYF | TGTGCCAGCAGTAAGCGGGAGGTTTACGAGCAGTACTTC
TRBJ2-3 | - | TRBV14 | TRBD2 | CASSQEGLATDTQYF | TGTGCCAGCAGCCAAGAGGGACTAGCTACAGATACGCAGTATTTT
TRBJ1-3 | few | TRBV25-1 | - | CASTRGSGNTIYF | TGTGCCAGCACCAGGGGCTCTGGAAACACCATATATTTT
TRBJ1-2 | - | TRBV28 | TRBD1 | CASESRGRGYGYTF | TGTGCCAGCGAGAGCAGGGGGCGAGGCTATGGCTACACCTTC
TRBJ2-5 | - | TRBV6-6 | - | CAGGLETQYF | TGTGCCGGAGGGCTGGAGACCCAGTACTTC
TRBJ1-2 | - | TRBV24-1 | - | CATSDSTQQGAGYTF | TGTGCCACCAGTGATTCCACCCAGCAAGGGGCTGGCTACACCTTC
TRBJ2-5 | - | TRBV7-3 | TRBD2 | CASSLTSAQETQYF | TGTGCCAGCAGCTTGACTAGCGCACAAGAGACCCAGTACTTC
TRBJ1-6 | many | TRBV9 | TRBD1 | CASSPDRVSPLHF | TGTGCCAGCAGCCCGGACAGGGTTTCACCCCTCCACTTT
TRBJ1-2 | - | TRBV19 | TRBD1 | CASSIDPDRGGYTF | TGTGCCAGTAGTATAGACCCCGACAGGGGCGGCTACACCTTC
TRBJ2-7 | - | TRBV29-1 | - | CSASLIGDEQYF | TGCAGCGCCTCTCTTATAGGGGACGAGCAGTACTTC
TRBJ1-6 | - | TRBV7-8 | - | CASSPTGSPLHF | TGTGCCAGCAGCCCAACAGGTTCACCCCTCCACTTT
TRBJ2-5 | once | TRBV7-7 | TRBD1 | CASSLAGQAQETQYF | TGTGCTAGCAGCTTAGCAGGACAGGCTCAAGAGACCCAGTACTTC
TRBJ2-7 | - | TRBV4-3 | TRBD2 | CASSQGWEGEQYF | TGCGCCAGCAGCCAAGGTTGGGAGGGCGAGCAGTACTTC
TRBJ2-3 | - | TRBV5-6 | TRBD2 | CASSAGTSGTRRDF | TGTGCCAGCAGCGCCGGGACTAGCGGCACCCGCCGCGATTTT
TRBJ2-5 | - | TRBV10-3 | - | CAISDVGVMETQYF | TGTGCCATCAGCGATGTAGGGGTTATGGAGACCCAGTACTTC
TRBJ1-5 | - | TRBV28 | TRBD1 | CASRTGGERNQPQHF | TGTGCCAGCAGGACAGGGGGCGAACGCAATCAGCCCCAGCATTTT
TRBJ2-2 | - | TRBV19 | TRBD2 | CASSIRLASSTGELFF | TGTGCCAGTAGTATCAGACTAGCCTCTAGCACCGGGGAGCTGTTTTTT
TRBJ1-6 | - | TRBV5-4 | - | CASSGQTWHSPLHF | TGTGCCAGCAGTGGGCAGACGTGGCATTCACCCCTCCACTTT
TRBJ2-3 | - | TRBV6-5 | - | CASSFTLGGATQYF | TGTGCCAGCAGTTTTACCCTAGGAGGGGCTACGCAGTATTTT
TRBJ2-3 | - | TRBV5-6 | - | CASSLGRGWTDTQYF | TGTGCCAGCAGCTTGGGAAGGGGGTGGACAGATACGCAGTATTTT
TRBJ2-5 | - | TRBV18 | - | CASSPRDSQETQYF | TGTGCCAGCTCACCACGGGACTCTCAAGAGACCCAGTACTTC
TRBJ1-4 | - | TRBV5-4 | TRBD1 | CASSLVTGADEKLFF | TGTGCCAGCAGCTTGGTCACAGGGGCAGATGAAAAACTGTTTTTT